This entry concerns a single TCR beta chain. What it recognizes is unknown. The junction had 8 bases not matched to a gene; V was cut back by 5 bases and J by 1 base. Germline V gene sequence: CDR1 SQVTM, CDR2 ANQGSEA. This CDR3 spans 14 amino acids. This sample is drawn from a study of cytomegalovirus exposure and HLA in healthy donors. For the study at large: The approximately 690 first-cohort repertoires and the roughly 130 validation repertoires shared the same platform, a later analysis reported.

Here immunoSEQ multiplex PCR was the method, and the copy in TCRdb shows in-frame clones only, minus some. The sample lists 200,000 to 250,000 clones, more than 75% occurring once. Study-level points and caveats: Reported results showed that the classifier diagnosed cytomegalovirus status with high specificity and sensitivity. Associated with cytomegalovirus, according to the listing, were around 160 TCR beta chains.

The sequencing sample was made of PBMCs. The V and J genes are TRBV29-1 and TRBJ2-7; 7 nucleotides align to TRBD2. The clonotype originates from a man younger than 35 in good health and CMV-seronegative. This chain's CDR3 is CSVLRGSASYEQYF. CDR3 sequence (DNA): TGCAGCGTTTTGCGGGGGTCAGCATCCTACGAGCAGTACTTC.